What follows describes a single T cell receptor (beta chain). CD8+ and CD4+ blood T cells underwent TCR beta sequencing. CD8+ and CD4+ T cells were negatively isolated; TEMRA cells were FACS-enriched. The source of the sample is a study of CD8 T cells in Susac syndrome. Unmatched junction bases numbered 7, after V lost 5 bases and J lost 0 bases. CDR1 is MGHDK and CDR2 is SYGVNS in the germline V gene. The CDR3 consists of 17 residues. After extraction with the RNeasy kit, 0.5 to 1 ug of the RNA was reverse transcribed using random hexamers. TCRdb passed the immunoSEQ multiplex PCR reads through MiXCR, listing each CDR3 protein once. Among 250,000 to 300,000 distinct CDR3 sequences listed, roughly 90% were seen once.

The chain couples TRBV25-1 to TRBJ2-2; 9 bases agree with TRBD2. The clonotype originates from a human donor with multiple sclerosis. What was sequenced was CD8+ T cells from PBMCs. The CDR3 reads CASSTLLAGTNTGELFF. The CDR3 bases are TGTGCCAGCAGTACCCTTCTAGCGGGGACGAACACCGGGGAGCTGTTTTTT.